One and the same sample provided the 4 T cell receptor beta chains below, sequenced in a study of shared clonotypes between healthy human individuals. Method: immunoSEQ multiplex PCR; TCRdb's copy keeps in-frame clones and lacks some. The sample lists around 2,000,000 clones, 85% to 95% occurring once. Sequenced material: naive CD4+ T cells sorted from blood. Subset specified: CD45RA+ positively selected. All receptors come from a young man in good health.

CDR3 DNA: TGCGCCAGCAGCCAAGATGACAGGGGGCTCTCACCCCTCCACTTT. Translation: CASSQDDRGLSPLHF. This chain joins TRBV4-1 and TRBJ1-6, with 10 bases fitting TRBD1. The CDR3 contains 15 residues. J lost 10 bases, V lost 0 bases, and 3 bases had no gene match. The germline gives CDR1 MGHRA, CDR2 YSYEKL.

Here the CDR3 DNA reads TGTGCCAGCAGTTTAACCAGCGGCACAGATACGCAGTATTTT. Amino acids: CASSLTSGTDTQYF. The V and J genes are TRBV28 and TRBJ2-3, with D hard to call. The germline CDR1 and CDR2 sequences are MDHEN and SYDVKM. Trimming removed 2 bases from V and 1 base from J, with 7 bases in between. CDR3 length: 14 amino acids.

The chain uses TRBV5-6 and TRBJ2-3; the D call may be TRBD1 or TRBD2 (5 bases each). This CDR3 has 15 amino acids. Trimming removed 0 bases from V and 6 bases from J, with 14 bases in between. The germline CDR1 and CDR2 sequences are SGHDT and YYEEEE. CDR3 DNA: TGTGCCAGCAGCTTGGACAGGAGGAGTGTGGATACGCAGTATTTT. Protein: CASSLDRRSVDTQYF.

This chain joins TRBV19 and TRBJ2-2; 8 bases are a match to TRBD2. The trim removed 4 bases at V and 2 bases at J, leaving 9 bases unmatched. Germline lookup yields CDR1 LNHDA and CDR2 SQIVND (reference sequence). This CDR3 contains 17 residues. The CDR3 loop reads CASSTPPSGGNTGELFF. The CDR3 nucleotides are TGTGCCAGTAGTACCCCCCCGAGCGGGGGTAACACCGGGGAGCTGTTTTTT.